The next 30 T cell receptor beta chains were all read from a single sample in a study of T cell repertoires in cytomegalovirus infection. TCRdb independently ran MiXCR on the reads; one entry per CDR3 protein. The table includes around 95,000 distinct CDR3 sequences, approximately 30% detected once. No antigen has been identified for these receptors. Sample: CD8+ T cells from cultured PBMCs, taken from culture after CMV antigen stimulation. All receptors come from a human donor in good health (CMV status not recorded). Some clones in this sample may be carry-over from other donors' samples.

This clonotype has at least ten counts. The chain has TRBV12-3 or TRBV12-4 and TRBJ1-1, with TRBD1 identical over 7 bases. This CDR3 comprises 14 residues. Germline trimming cut 6 bases from V and 2 bases from J; bases unmatched to any gene: 6. CDR3 nucleotide sequence: TGTGCCAGCAGCCTCGGGACAGATAACACTGAAGCTTTCTTT. This sequence encodes CASSLGTDNTEAFF.

CDR3 amino acids: CASSPGQVLLDTEAFF. CDR3 sequence (DNA): TGTGCCAGCTCACCGGGACAGGTGTTGTTGGACACTGAAGCTTTCTTT. This rearrangement joins TRBV18 to TRBJ1-1, with TRBD1 matching over 8 bases. From germline, CDR1 is KGHSH and CDR2 LQKENI. The CDR3 is 16 residues long. The trim removed 3 bases at V and 3 bases at J, leaving 9 bases unmatched.

This clonotype was seen a single time. The chain employs TRBV2 and TRBJ2-7, with no clear D. CDR1 SNHLY and CDR2 FYNNEI come from the germline V gene. V shed 6 bases and J shed 6 bases, with 9 bases lying between them. The CDR3 is 11 residues long. CDR3 coding DNA: TGTGCCAGCAGGGCTTTGATCGAGCAGTACTTC. This encodes CASRALIEQYF.

In this sample, this clonotype turned up a few times. This chain links TRBV6-5 with TRBJ2-2, with 7 nucleotides matching TRBD2. This CDR3 spans 15 amino acids. Trimming cost V 4 bases and J 4 bases; bases outside gene matches: 6. Germline CDR1 and CDR2: MNHEY and SVGAGI. CDR3 region: CASSLGRGPTGELFF. The DNA of the CDR3 is TGTGCCAGCAGTTTGGGGAGGGGCCCCACCGGGGAGCTGTTTTTT.

About this clonotype: A much larger clone lies one base from this, so it may be a read error. In nucleotides, the CDR3 is TGTGCCAGCAGTTACGGCTTTCTCTCGATCTCCTACGAGCAGTACTTC. Amino acid sequence: CASSYGFLSISYEQYF. The rearrangement joins TRBV6-6 to TRBJ2-7; no reliable D call. Trimming shortened V by 2 bases and J by 0 bases, and 14 bases separated the two germline ends. Germline values: CDR1 MNHNY, CDR2 SVGAGI (reference sequence). The CDR3 contains 16 residues.

The gene calls are TRBV6-6 and TRBJ1-1, with 8 bases matching TRBD1. The ends lost 1 base at V and 5 bases at J; junction bases unmatched: 6. The germline V gene has CDR1 MNHNY and CDR2 SVGAGI (reference sequence). The CDR3 loop spans 15 amino acids. The CDR3 nucleotides read TGTGCCAGCAGTTACTTACACAGGGGGGGGACTGAAGCTTTCTTT. Protein sequence: CASSYLHRGGTEAFF.

This clonotype has more than one count but fewer than ten. For the CDR3, the DNA is TGCGCCAGCAGTCAAGTCACCGGGACACCGGGCAATGAGCAGTTCTTC. It is translated as CASSQVTGTPGNEQFF. This rearrangement joins TRBV23-1 to TRBJ2-1, with D possibly matching TRBD1 (6 bases). TRBV23-1 is annotated as an ORF whose role is uncertain. The V and J ends lost 2 bases and 6 bases respectively, with 17 bases between them. The CDR3 is 16 amino acids.

This rearrangement joins TRBV11-2 to TRBJ2-7; the D call may be TRBD1 or TRBD2 (5 bases each). The V end lost 5 bases, the J end lost 2 bases, and 16 bases lay between the germline ends. The germline gives CDR1 SGHAT, CDR2 FQNNGV. This CDR3 is built from 15 residues. Written as DNA, the CDR3 is TGTGCCAGCAGCGCATCCGGGACGTATGCCTACGAGCAGTACTTC. It codes for CASSASGTYAYEQYF. Full variable domain (remainder filled in from reference TRBV11-2 and TRBJ2-7): EAGVAQSPRYKIIEKRQSVAFWCNPISGHATLYWYQQILGQGPKLLIQFQNNGVVDDSQLPKDRFSAERLKGVDSTLKIQPAKLEDSAVYLCASSASGTYAYEQYFGPGTRLTVT.

J is TRBJ1-2 and V is TRBV4-1, with a tentative D call TRBD1 (5 bases). V lost 3 bases, J lost 5 bases, and 16 bases lay in between. CDR3 length: 15 amino acids. In germline, CDR1 is MGHRA, CDR2 YSYEKL. The CDR3 loop is CASSQLVGGFYGYTF. CDR3 sequence (DNA): TGCGCCAGCAGCCAGCTGGTGGGGGGGTTTTATGGCTACACCTTC.

This clonotype occurred a few times. V and J are TRBV7-9 and TRBJ2-7; 12 bases are a match to TRBD1. Losses at the gene ends were 5 bases for V and 3 bases for J; bases not matched to a gene: 8. Germline V gene lookup returns CDR1 SEHNR and CDR2 FQNEAQ (reference sequence). The CDR3 loop spans 16 amino acids. The CDR3 DNA reads as TGTGCCAGCAGCCTAGGCCGGGACAGGGGGCTCTACGAGCAGTACTTC. It encodes CASSLGRDRGLYEQYF.

The chain is built from TRBV24-1 and TRBJ1-5, with D possibly being TRBD1 (6 bases). The CDR3 covers 15 residues. V lost 4 bases to trimming and J lost 5 bases, with 14 bases between them. Germline CDR1 reads KGHDR; CDR2 reads SFDVKD. CDR3 sequence reads: CATSDIRDIHQPQHF. In DNA form, the CDR3 reads TGTGCCACCAGTGACATTCGGGACATACATCAGCCCCAGCATTTT.

This clonotype turned up a few times. This chain joins TRBV6-2 or TRBV6-3 and TRBJ1-5; possible D gene TRBD1, 6 bases. The germline CDR1 and CDR2 sequences are MNHEY and SVGEGT. This CDR3 comprises 14 residues. V lost 2 bases and J lost 6, with 11 bases in between. The CDR3 nucleotides are TGTGCCAGCAGTTACCAGACAGGCCTTCAGCCCCAGCATTTT. Protein sequence: CASSYQTGLQPQHF.

J is TRBJ2-7 and V is TRBV12-3 or TRBV12-4; 9 nucleotides line up with TRBD1. V gave up 0 bases and J gave up 4 bases; unmatched junction bases: 7. The CDR3 spans 16 residues. DNA of the CDR3: TGTGCCAGCAGTTTAGCCGGGACAGGGATAGGGTACGAGCAGTACTTC. Translating it yields CASSLAGTGIGYEQYF.

This clonotype was seen only a few times. The chain combines TRBV12-3 or TRBV12-4 with TRBJ1-2, with a tentative D call TRBD1 (5 bases). Trimming removed 1 base from V and 4 bases from J, with 13 bases in between. This CDR3 has 15 amino acids. CDR3 DNA sequence: TGTGCCAGCAGTTTAGGGCAGGGACTATCCTATGGCTACACCTTC. It yields the protein CASSLGQGLSYGYTF.

This clonotype was found a few times. The genes are TRBV19 and TRBJ1-5; D remains unclear. This CDR3 is 15 amino acids long. Trimming removed 3 bases from V and 1 base from J, with 10 bases in between. CDR1 LNHDA and CDR2 SQIVND come from the germline V gene (reference sequence). This chain's CDR3 is CASSIWQNSNQPQHF. CDR3 DNA sequence: TGTGCCAGTAGTATCTGGCAAAACAGCAATCAGCCCCAGCATTTT.

This clonotype was counted many times. The chain joins TRBV7-9 to TRBJ2-6, with 12 bases aligning to TRBD1. Per germline, CDR1 SEHNR and CDR2 FQNEAQ (reference sequence). V dropped 0 bases and J dropped 1; count of bases not matched to a gene: 1. This CDR3 contains 18 residues. This chain's CDR3 is CASSLAGQGASGANVLTF. Here the CDR3 DNA reads TGTGCCAGCAGCTTAGCGGGACAGGGGGCTTCTGGGGCCAACGTCCTGACTTTC.

Ten or more counts support this clonotype. V gene TRBV7-2 combines with J gene TRBJ2-7; 9 bases line up with TRBD1. The V gene's germline CDR1 is SGHTA and CDR2 FQGNSA. This CDR3 spans 17 amino acids. V shed 2 bases and J 1 base; nucleotides not matched to a gene: 9. CDR3 sequence reads: CASSLPRGQGLSYEQYF. DNA of the CDR3: TGTGCCAGCAGCTTACCCAGAGGACAGGGGTTATCCTACGAGCAGTACTTC.

The genes are TRBV3-1 and TRBJ2-7; tentative D call: TRBD2 (7 bases). CDR1 and CDR2 from the germline V gene are LGHDT and YNNKEL (reference sequence). V dropped 0 bases and J dropped 4 bases, with 22 bases sitting between them. This CDR3 contains 18 residues. In nucleotides, the CDR3 is TGTGCCAGCAGCCAAGAAGGGGGGCTAGCGGCCTTTCCGTACGAGCAGTACTTC. Protein: CASSQEGGLAAFPYEQYF.

This clonotype has just a few counts. This chain joins TRBV2 and TRBJ1-1, with TRBD1 matching over 7 bases. The junction had 15 bases not matched to a gene; V was cut back by 6 bases and J by 5 bases. Looked up from germline, CDR1 is SNHLY and CDR2 is FYNNEI. CDR3 length equals 16 residues. CDR3 protein: CASRQLSQGTNTEAFF. The CDR3 DNA reads as TGTGCCAGCAGGCAACTCTCACAGGGGACCAATACTGAAGCTTTCTTT. Filled out from reference TRBV2 and TRBJ1-1, the complete variable domain reads EPEVTQTPSHQVTQMGQEVILRCVPISNHLYFYWYRQILGQKVEFLVSFYNNEISEKSEIFDDQFSVERPDGSNFTLKIRSTKLEDSAMYFCASRQLSQGTNTEAFFGQGTRLTVV.

The CDR3 is CASSEMGEQYF. CDR3 nucleotides: TGTGCCAGCAGTGAGATGGGGGAGCAGTACTTC. The chain carries TRBV6-1 and TRBJ2-7; D uncertain. The CDR3 has 11 residues. With 3 bases removed from V and 7 bases from J, the gap between germline ends came to 7 bases. From germline, CDR1 is MNHNS and CDR2 SASEGT.

V is TRBV30 and J is TRBJ2-7; 7 bases fit TRBD1. Looked up from germline, CDR1 is GTSNPN and CDR2 is SVGIG (reference sequence). V gave up 1 base and J gave up 5 bases; unmatched junction bases: 2. This CDR3 comprises 12 residues. The CDR3 DNA is TGTGCCTGGAGTGAGGGGGCGAACGAGCAGTACTTC. Residues: CAWSEGANEQYF.

This clonotype was counted once. This chain connects TRBV2 to TRBJ2-4, with D possibly being TRBD1 or TRBD2 (5 bases each). The germline V gene has CDR1 SNHLY and CDR2 FYNNEI. V was clipped by 10 bases and J by 0 bases, with 10 bases between them. This CDR3 has 13 residues. The CDR3 nucleotides are TGTGCCATATTGGGGGAAGCCAAAAACATTCAGTACTTC. This sequence encodes CAILGEAKNIQYF.

A few counts support this clonotype. The chain has TRBV7-6 and TRBJ2-2; D remains unclear. The V end was cut by 3 bases, the J end by 0 bases, with 11 bases between. The CDR3 has 16 amino acids. Germline lookup yields CDR1 SGHVS and CDR2 FNYEAQ. CDR3: CASSFGTYPNTGELFF. The DNA for the CDR3 is TGTGCCAGCAGCTTTGGCACCTACCCGAACACCGGGGAGCTGTTTTTT.

The chain combines TRBV6-5 with TRBJ1-1; D is ambiguous. Germline V gene data show CDR1 as MNHEY and CDR2 as SVGAGI. V was trimmed by 0 bases and J by 5 bases, leaving 10 bases between them. The CDR3 is 14 residues long. The CDR3 is CASSYSYLWTEAFF. As DNA, the CDR3 is TGTGCCAGCAGTTACTCTTACCTGTGGACTGAAGCTTTCTTT.

The rearrangement links TRBV12-3 or TRBV12-4 to TRBJ2-7; 10 bases map to TRBD1. CDR3 length: 15 residues. V lost 4 bases, J lost 5 bases, and 8 bases stayed unmatched. The chain's CDR3 is CASSYKGTGEDEQYF. The CDR3 nucleotides are TGTGCCAGCAGTTATAAGGGGACAGGGGAGGACGAGCAGTACTTC.

This chain links TRBV6-5 with TRBJ1-2, with D unclear. V was trimmed by 2 bases and J by 4 bases, leaving 8 bases between them. The CDR3 runs to 13 residues. CDR1 and CDR2 from the germline V gene are MNHEY and SVGAGI. DNA of the CDR3: TGTGCCAGCAGTTACGGTGGAGCCTATGGCTACACCTTC. Amino acids: CASSYGGAYGYTF.

This sequence joins TRBV28 and TRBJ2-6, with TRBD2 identical over 7 bases. The CDR3 length is 16 residues. Germline V gene sequence: CDR1 MDHEN, CDR2 SYDVKM. The V segment lost 8 bases and the J segment 0 bases; nucleotides outside the gene matches: 7. The CDR3 sequence is CASGVGGTSGANVLTF. Written as DNA, the CDR3 is TGTGCCAGCGGGGTCGGGGGGACCTCTGGGGCCAACGTCCTGACTTTC.

The gene calls are TRBV5-6 and TRBJ2-3; no firm D call. With 0 bases removed from V and 10 bases from J, the gap between germline ends came to 9 bases. Germline CDR1 SGHDT, CDR2 YYEEEE. This CDR3 spans 12 amino acids. The CDR3 loop reads CASSLVAVPQYF. In DNA form, the CDR3 reads TGTGCCAGCAGCTTGGTGGCGGTTCCGCAGTATTTT.

This clonotype was seen at least ten times. The V and J genes are TRBV5-6 and TRBJ1-1; D remains ambiguous. The CDR3 consists of 13 residues. CDR1 SGHDT and CDR2 YYEEEE come from the germline V gene. Trimming took 4 bases from V and 11 from J, leaving 18 bases between them. The DNA of the CDR3 is TGTGCCAGCAGCCCCGACCAGGCGTCCTTCGCTTTCTTT. Amino acids: CASSPDQASFAFF.

This clonotype was seen at least ten times. The J gene is TRBJ1-2, the V gene TRBV27; tentative D call: TRBD1 (5 bases). Looked up from germline, CDR1 is MNHEY and CDR2 is SMNVEV (reference sequence). The CDR3 sequence is 12 residues long. V was cut by 5 bases and J by 6 bases, with 10 bases left in between. CDR3 in amino acids: CASSADRNGYTF. CDR3 sequence (DNA): TGTGCCAGCAGTGCAGACAGAAATGGCTACACCTTC.